These 11 T cell receptor beta chains were sequenced from one sample in a study of blood T cell repertoires in COVID-19. TCRdb keeps only in-frame clones here, not all; method: immunoSEQ multiplex PCR. The data show under 70,000 clones, less than 80% seen once. Sequencing was carried out using peripheral blood. The origin of the receptors is a man aged 55 to 69 with acute or convalescent COVID-19.

This clone was seen more than once but under ten times. This sequence joins TRBV5-1 and TRBJ2-1; TRBD2 matches 9 bases. The CDR3 has 14 residues. V was clipped by 4 bases and J by 6 bases; unmatched bases: 5. Germline V gives CDR1 SGHRS, CDR2 YFSETQ. The CDR3, as DNA: TGCGCCAGCAGCCCGACTAGCGGCCCCAATGAGCAGTTCTTC. This sequence encodes CASSPTSGPNEQFF.

The gene calls are TRBV5-1 and TRBJ2-6, with D possibly being TRBD2 (5 bases). CDR1 and CDR2 from the germline V gene are SGHRS and YFSETQ. Trimming stripped 2 bases from V and 5 bases from J, with 11 bases between. The CDR3 contains 15 residues. The CDR3 protein is CASSLSPGRANVLTF. As DNA, the CDR3 is TGCGCCAGCAGCTTAAGCCCGGGAAGGGCCAACGTCCTGACTTTC. Variable domain in full (rest from reference TRBV5-1 and TRBJ2-6): KAGVTQTPRYLIKTRGQQVTLSCSPISGHRSVSWYQQTPGQGLQFLFEYFSETQRNKGNFPGRFSGRQFSNSRSEMNVSTLELGDSALYLCASSLSPGRANVLTFGAGSRLTVL.

The V call is TRBV6-2 or TRBV6-3, the J call TRBJ2-1, with 13 bases fitting TRBD2. Germline CDR1 and CDR2: MNHEY and SVGEGT. This CDR3 spans 18 amino acids. V dropped 6 bases and J dropped 7; count of bases not matched to a gene: 15. The CDR3 nucleotides are TGTGCCAGCAGCTTACAGGGGTTAACTAGCGGGAGGGTTAATGAGCAGTTCTTC. Protein product: CASSLQGLTSGRVNEQFF.

This chain joins TRBV7-2 and TRBJ2-5; 9 bases line up with TRBD2. This CDR3 spans 16 amino acids. Germline V gene data show CDR1 as SGHTA and CDR2 as FQGNSA. J was trimmed by 5 bases and V by 5 bases; bases with no gene match: 12. The chain's CDR3 is CASSPEGGRARETQYF. The CDR3 nucleotides are TGTGCCAGCAGCCCCGAAGGCGGGAGGGCCCGGGAGACCCAGTACTTC.

This rearrangement joins TRBV19 to TRBJ2-3; a weak D match, TRBD2 (5 bases). The V end was cut by 1 base, the J end by 4 bases, with 15 bases between. Germline V gene data show CDR1 as LNHDA and CDR2 as SQIVND (reference sequence). The CDR3 totals 16 residues. The CDR3 region has the DNA TGTGCCAGTAGTATAGGCCGCGGAGGTTTTGCAGATACGCAGTATTTT. Its protein product is CASSIGRGGFADTQYF.

The CDR3 region is CAISEFGQFEQYF. The CDR3, as DNA: TGTGCCATCAGTGAGTTTGGACAGTTCGAGCAGTACTTC. This rearrangement joins TRBV10-3 to TRBJ2-7; possibly TRBD1 for D (6 bases). The V end was cut by 1 base, the J end by 6 bases, with 10 bases between. The CDR3 loop spans 13 amino acids. Germline values: CDR1 ENHRY, CDR2 SYGVKD.

CDR3 DNA: TGTGCCAGTAGTCTAATTTCCGGACAGGGACGTCTCAGGGACGGGGAGCTGTTTTTT. The encoded protein is CASSLISGQGRLRDGELFF. The J gene is TRBJ2-2, the V gene TRBV19, with TRBD1 matching over 8 bases. V lost 5 bases, J lost 7 bases, and 21 bases stayed unmatched. Germline V lookup: CDR1 LNHDA, CDR2 SQIVND (reference sequence). CDR3 length: 19 amino acids.

Comment on this clone: Distinct nucleotide sequences in the sample also encode this CDR3. The V call is TRBV7-3, the J call TRBJ2-1, with 8 bases fitting TRBD2. The CDR3 extends over 16 amino acids. Trimming took 2 bases from V and 0 from J; bases not matched to a gene: 3. The germline V gene has CDR1 SGHTA and CDR2 FQGTGA. The CDR3: CASSLSGGSSYNEQFF. DNA of the CDR3: TGTGCCAGCAGCTTATCGGGGGGGAGCTCCTACAATGAGCAGTTCTTC. The full variable domain, its missing parts supplied by reference TRBV7-3 and TRBJ2-1, is GAGVSQTPSNKVTEKGKYVELRCDPISGHTALYWYRQSLGQGPEFLIYFQGTGAADDSGLPNDRFFAVRPEGSVSTLKIQRTERGDSAVYLCASSLSGGSSYNEQFFGPGTRLTVL.

The chain couples TRBV5-1 to TRBJ2-7, with 13 bases lining up with TRBD2. J lost 6 bases, V lost 4 bases, and 10 bases had no gene match. Germline-derived CDR1 and CDR2 are SGHRS and YFSETQ. This CDR3 region has 16 residues. CDR3: CASSPLRTSGSSEQYF. CDR3 bases: TGCGCCAGCAGCCCGCTTAGGACTAGCGGGAGTTCCGAGCAGTACTTC.

The J gene is TRBJ2-4, the V gene TRBV12-3 or TRBV12-4, with a weak D call TRBD2 (6 bases). The CDR3 covers 13 residues. With 3 bases removed from V and 7 bases from J, the gap between germline ends came to 10 bases. The CDR3 region has the DNA TGTGCCAGCAGTTTTGGGGGGTGGAACATTCAGTACTTC. Its translation is CASSFGGWNIQYF.

This chain joins TRBV2 and TRBJ2-3, with 7 bases aligning to TRBD2. Germline CDR1 and CDR2: SNHLY and FYNNEI. Losses at the gene ends were 8 bases for V and 7 bases for J; bases not matched to a gene: 12. The CDR3 covers 14 residues. CDR3: CASVGGDVTNTQYF. CDR3 bases: TGTGCCAGCGTTGGGGGGGACGTCACGAATACGCAGTATTTT.